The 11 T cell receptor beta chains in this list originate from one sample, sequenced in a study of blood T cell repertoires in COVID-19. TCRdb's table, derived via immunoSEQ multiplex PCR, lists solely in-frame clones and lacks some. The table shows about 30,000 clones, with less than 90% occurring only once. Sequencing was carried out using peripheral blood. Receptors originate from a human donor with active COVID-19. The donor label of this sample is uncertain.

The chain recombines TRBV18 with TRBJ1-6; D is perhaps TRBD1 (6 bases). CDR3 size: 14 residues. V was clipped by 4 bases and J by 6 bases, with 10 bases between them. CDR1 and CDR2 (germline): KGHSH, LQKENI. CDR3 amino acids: CASSQGTSNSPLHF. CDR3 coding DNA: TGTGCCAGCTCACAGGGGACATCTAATTCACCCCTCCACTTT.

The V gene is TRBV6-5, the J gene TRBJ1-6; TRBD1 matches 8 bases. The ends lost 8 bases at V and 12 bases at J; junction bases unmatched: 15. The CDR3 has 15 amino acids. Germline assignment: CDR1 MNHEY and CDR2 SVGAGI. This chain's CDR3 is CASRRRTGTRGPLHF. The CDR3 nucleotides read TGTGCCAGCCGGAGACGGACAGGGACCCGGGGACCCCTCCACTTT.

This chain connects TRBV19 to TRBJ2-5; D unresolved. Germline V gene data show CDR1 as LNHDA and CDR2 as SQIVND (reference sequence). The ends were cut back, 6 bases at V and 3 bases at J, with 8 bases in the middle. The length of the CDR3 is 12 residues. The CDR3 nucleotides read TGTGCCAGTAGGGAACGGGAAGAGACCCAGTACTTC. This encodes CASREREETQYF.

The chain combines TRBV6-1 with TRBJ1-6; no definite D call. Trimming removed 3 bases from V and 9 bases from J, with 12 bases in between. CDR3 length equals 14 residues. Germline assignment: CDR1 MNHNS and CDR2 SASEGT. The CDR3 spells CASSDPGESSPLHF. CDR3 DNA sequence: TGTGCCAGCAGTGATCCAGGCGAGAGTTCACCCCTCCACTTT.

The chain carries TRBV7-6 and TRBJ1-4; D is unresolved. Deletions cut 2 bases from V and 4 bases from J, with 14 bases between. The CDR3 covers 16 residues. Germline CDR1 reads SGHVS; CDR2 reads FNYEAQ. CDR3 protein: CASSLTAAYYNEKLFF. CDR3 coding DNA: TGTGCCAGCAGCTTAACGGCGGCGTACTATAATGAAAAACTGTTTTTT. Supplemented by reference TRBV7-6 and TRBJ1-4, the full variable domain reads GAGVSQSPRYKVTKRGQDVALRCDPISGHVSLYWYRQALGQGPEFLTYFNYEAQQDKSGLPNDRFSAERPEGSISTLTIQRTEQRDSAMYRCASSLTAAYYNEKLFFGSGTQLSVL.

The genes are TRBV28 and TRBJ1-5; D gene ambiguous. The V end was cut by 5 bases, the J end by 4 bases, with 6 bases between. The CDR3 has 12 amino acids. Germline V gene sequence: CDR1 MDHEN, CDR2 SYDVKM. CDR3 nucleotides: TGTGCCAGCAGTCCCGGGAATCAGCCCCAGCATTTT. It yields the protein CASSPGNQPQHF.

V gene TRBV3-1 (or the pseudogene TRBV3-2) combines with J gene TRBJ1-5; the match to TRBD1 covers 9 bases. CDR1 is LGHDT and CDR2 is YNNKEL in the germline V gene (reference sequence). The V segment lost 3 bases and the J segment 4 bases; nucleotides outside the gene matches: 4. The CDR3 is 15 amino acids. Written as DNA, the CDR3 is TGTGCCAGCAGCCATGCTGGACAGGGGAATCAGCCCCAGCATTTT. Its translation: CASSHAGQGNQPQHF.

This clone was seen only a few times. The CDR3 sequence is CASSLARSPLHF. The CDR3 coding sequence is TGTGCCAGCAGCTTAGCCCGGTCACCCCTCCACTTT. The rearrangement links TRBV11-3 to TRBJ1-6; D uncertain. The germline V and J ends were trimmed by 1 base and 10 bases, with 5 bases remaining between them. CDR3 length: 12 amino acids. Looked up from germline, CDR1 is SGHNT and CDR2 is YENEEA.

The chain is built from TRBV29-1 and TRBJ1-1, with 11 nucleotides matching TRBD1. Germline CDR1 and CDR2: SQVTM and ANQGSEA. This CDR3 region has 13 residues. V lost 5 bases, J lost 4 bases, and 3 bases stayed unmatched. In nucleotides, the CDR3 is TGCAGCGTTACGGGACAGGGGGGCACTGAAGCTTTCTTT. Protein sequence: CSVTGQGGTEAFF.

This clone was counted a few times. The CDR3 loop is CASRGRDRGRKRPDTGELFF. The DNA of the CDR3 is TGTGCCAGCAGAGGCCGGGACAGGGGGCGAAAGCGTCCGGACACCGGGGAGCTGTTTTTT. This rearrangement joins TRBV21-1 to TRBJ2-2; the table calls TRBD1, which could not be checked here. TRBV21-1 is labeled a pseudogene. The CDR3 spans 20 residues.

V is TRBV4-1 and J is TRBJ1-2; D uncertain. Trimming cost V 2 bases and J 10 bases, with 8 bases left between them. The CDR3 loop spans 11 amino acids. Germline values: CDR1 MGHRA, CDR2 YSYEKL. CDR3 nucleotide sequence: TGCGCCAGCAGCCAATATGAGAACTACACCTTC. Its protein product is CASSQYENYTF.